Described below is a single T cell receptor (beta chain) sequence and its context. Cohort allocation depended upon clinical history that participants reported. The entry originates in a study of blood T cell repertoires in COVID-19. Study as a whole: T cells, B-cell-depleted T cells, or PBMCs supplied cDNA or gDNA.

Authors' analysis steps: How many nucleated cells were present was estimated from reference gene primer amplification. Method: immunoSEQ multiplex PCR; TCRdb's copy keeps in-frame clones and lacks some. V and J calls and clone size are given by that table; D and trimming were obtained from the DNA. The sample lists about 320,000 clones; 87% were seen once. V was trimmed by 2 bases and J by 5 bases, leaving 13 bases between them. In germline, CDR1 is MNHEY, CDR2 SMNVEV (reference sequence). The CDR3 sequence is 16 residues long. The sequencing input was PBMCs or T cells enriched from blood (not recorded which). The chain uses TRBV27 and TRBJ1-6; a possible D gene is TRBD1 (5 bases). This receptor was taken from a woman aged 30 to 39 who had recovered from COVID-19. The CDR3 region is CASSLVAGPNNSPLHF. In DNA, the CDR3 is TGTGCCAGCAGTTTAGTGGCAGGGCCAAATAATTCACCCCTCCACTTT.